This T cell receptor beta chain was observed in a study of T cell responses to AZD1222 COVID-19 vaccine. Study in general: Samples with a second dose at about 4 or about 12 weeks were pooled together.

Assay used: immunoSEQ multiplex PCR; TCRdb lists only in-frame clones, some missing. The data show roughly 100,000 clones, approximately 88% seen once. This CDR3 has 13 amino acids. In germline, CDR1 is MDHEN, CDR2 SYDVKM. V was cut by 3 bases and J by 1 base, with 6 bases left in between. This sequence was found in an adult in good health. V gene TRBV28 combines with J gene TRBJ1-1; no clear D gene. The sample in question was peripheral blood, obtained on day 0 of AZD1222 vaccination. The CDR3 DNA sequence: TGTGCCAGCAGTTTCAGCCGGAACACTGAAGCTTTCTTT. Translated, it gives CASSFSRNTEAFF.